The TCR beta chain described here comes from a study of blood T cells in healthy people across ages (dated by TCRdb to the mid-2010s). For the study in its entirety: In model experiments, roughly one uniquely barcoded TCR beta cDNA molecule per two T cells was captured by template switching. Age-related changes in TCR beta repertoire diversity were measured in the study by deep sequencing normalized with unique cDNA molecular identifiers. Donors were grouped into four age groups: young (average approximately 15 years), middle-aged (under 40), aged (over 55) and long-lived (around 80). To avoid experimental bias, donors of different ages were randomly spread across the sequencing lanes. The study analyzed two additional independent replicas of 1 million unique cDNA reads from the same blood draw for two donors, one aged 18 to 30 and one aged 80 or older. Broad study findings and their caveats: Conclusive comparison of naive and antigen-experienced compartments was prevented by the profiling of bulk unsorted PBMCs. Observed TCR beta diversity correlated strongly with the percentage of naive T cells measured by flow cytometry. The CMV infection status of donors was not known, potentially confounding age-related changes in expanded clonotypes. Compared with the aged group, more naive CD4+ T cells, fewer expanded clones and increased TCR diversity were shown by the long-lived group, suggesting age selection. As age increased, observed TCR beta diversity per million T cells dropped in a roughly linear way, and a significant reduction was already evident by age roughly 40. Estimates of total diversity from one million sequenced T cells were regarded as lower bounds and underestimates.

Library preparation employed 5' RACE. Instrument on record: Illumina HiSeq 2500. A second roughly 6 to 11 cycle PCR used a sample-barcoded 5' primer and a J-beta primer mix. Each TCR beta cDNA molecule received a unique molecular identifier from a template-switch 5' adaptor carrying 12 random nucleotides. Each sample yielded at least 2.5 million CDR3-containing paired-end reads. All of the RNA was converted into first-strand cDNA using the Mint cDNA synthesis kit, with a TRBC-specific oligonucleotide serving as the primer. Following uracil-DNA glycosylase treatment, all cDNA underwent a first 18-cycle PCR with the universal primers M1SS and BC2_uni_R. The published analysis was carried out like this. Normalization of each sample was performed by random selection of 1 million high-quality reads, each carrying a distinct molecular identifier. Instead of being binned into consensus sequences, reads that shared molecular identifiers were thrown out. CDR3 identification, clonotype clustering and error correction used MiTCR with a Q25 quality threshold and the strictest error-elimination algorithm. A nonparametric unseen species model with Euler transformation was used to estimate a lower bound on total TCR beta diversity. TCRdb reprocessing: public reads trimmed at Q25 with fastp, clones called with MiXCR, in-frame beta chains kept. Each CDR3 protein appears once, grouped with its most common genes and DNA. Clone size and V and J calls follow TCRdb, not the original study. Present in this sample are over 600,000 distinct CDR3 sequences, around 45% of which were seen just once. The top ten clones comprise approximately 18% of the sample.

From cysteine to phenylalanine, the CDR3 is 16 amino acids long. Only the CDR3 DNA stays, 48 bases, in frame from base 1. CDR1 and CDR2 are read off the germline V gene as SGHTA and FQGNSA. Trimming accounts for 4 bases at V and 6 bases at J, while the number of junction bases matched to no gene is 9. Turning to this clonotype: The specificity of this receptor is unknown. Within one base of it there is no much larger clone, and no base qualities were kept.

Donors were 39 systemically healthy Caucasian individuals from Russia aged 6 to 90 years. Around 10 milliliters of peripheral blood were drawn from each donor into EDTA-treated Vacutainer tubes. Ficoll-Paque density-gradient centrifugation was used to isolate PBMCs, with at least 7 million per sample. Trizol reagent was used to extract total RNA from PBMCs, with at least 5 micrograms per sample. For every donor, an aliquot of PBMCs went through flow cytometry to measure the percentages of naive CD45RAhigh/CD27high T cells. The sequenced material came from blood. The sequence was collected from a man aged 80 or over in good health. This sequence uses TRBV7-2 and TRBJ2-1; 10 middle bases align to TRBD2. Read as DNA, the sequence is TGTGCCAGCAGCTCCCCCCCTCTAGCGGGAGTCAATGAGCAGTTCTTC. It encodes CASSSPPLAGVNEQFF. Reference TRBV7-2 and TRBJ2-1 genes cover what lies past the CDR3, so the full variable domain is GAGVSQSPSNKVTEKGKDVELRCDPISGHTALYWYRQSLGQGLEFLIYFQGNSAPDKSGLPSDRFSAERTGGSVSTLTIQRTQQEDSAVYLCASSSPPLAGVNEQFFGPGTRLTVL.